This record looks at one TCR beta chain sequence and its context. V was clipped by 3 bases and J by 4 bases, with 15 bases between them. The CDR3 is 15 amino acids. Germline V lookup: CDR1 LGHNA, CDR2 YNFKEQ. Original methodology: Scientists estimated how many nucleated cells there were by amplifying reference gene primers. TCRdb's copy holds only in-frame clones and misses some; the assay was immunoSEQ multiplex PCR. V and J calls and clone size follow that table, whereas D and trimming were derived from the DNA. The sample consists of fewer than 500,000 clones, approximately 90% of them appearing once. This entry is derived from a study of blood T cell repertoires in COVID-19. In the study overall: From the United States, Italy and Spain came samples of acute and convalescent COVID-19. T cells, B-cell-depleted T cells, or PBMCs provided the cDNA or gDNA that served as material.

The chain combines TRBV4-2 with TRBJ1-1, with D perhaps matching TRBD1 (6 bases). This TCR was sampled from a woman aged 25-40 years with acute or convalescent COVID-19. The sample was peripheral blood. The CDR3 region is CASSHNNREGTEAFF. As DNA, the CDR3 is TGTGCCAGCAGCCACAACAACAGGGAAGGCACTGAAGCTTTCTTT.